The 12 T cell receptor beta chains given below trace back to one sample, sequenced in a study of T cells in Graves' hyperthyroidism and ophthalmopathy. There were TCR beta CDR3 regions amplified from RNA transcripts. During a first-round RT-PCR of the TCR CDR3, the HTBI primer set was used. One entry per CDR3 protein results from TCRdb running MiXCR on the multiplex PCR reads. The sample records 500,000 or so distinct CDR3 sequences, 17% being singletons. The specimen was blood. Receptor source: a young woman with Graves' ophthalmopathy.

This clonotype appeared many times. This chain links TRBV9 with TRBJ2-3; 7 nucleotides align to TRBD2. Unmatched junction bases numbered 3, after V lost 0 bases and J lost 2 bases. Per the germline V gene, CDR1 is SGDLS and CDR2 is YYNGEE. The CDR3 contains 15 residues. Written as DNA, the CDR3 is TGTGCCAGCAGCGTAGCTAGCGGCTACACAGATACGCAGTATTTT. Residues: CASSVASGYTDTQYF.

The CDR3 protein is CASSSDLTTYNEQFF. DNA of the CDR3: TGTGCCAGCAGCTCTGACTTAACCACCTACAATGAGCAGTTCTTC. This chain links TRBV6-1 with TRBJ2-1; D is undetermined. Trimming took 6 bases from V and 2 from J, leaving 14 bases between them. The CDR3 extends over 15 amino acids. Germline loops: CDR1 MNHNS, CDR2 SASEGT.

This clonotype has a count of ten or more. The gene calls are TRBV20-1 and TRBJ2-5, with a possible D match to TRBD2 (5 bases). This CDR3 contains 13 residues. The V gene's germline CDR1 is DFQATT and CDR2 SNEGSKA (reference sequence). Trimming cost V 6 bases and J 4 bases, with 15 bases left between them. The CDR3 sequence: CSAGGPGSETQYF. As DNA, the CDR3 is TGCAGTGCGGGTGGACCGGGGTCAGAGACCCAGTACTTC.

A few counts support this clonotype. The J gene is TRBJ2-7, the V gene TRBV27; TRBD1 matches 7 bases. V lost 5 bases to trimming and J lost 0 bases; unmatched junction nucleotides: 7. This CDR3 is built from 15 residues. Germline assignment: CDR1 MNHEY and CDR2 SMNVEV (reference sequence). CDR3 residues: CASSGSRTGSYEQYF. The CDR3 coding sequence is TGTGCCAGCAGTGGTTCGAGGACAGGCTCCTACGAGCAGTACTTC.

This clonotype was counted ten times or more. DNA for the CDR3: TGTGCCAGCAGTGTACTCGACCCCGGGACTAGCGGCTCCTACGAGCAGTACTTC. Amino acids: CASSVLDPGTSGSYEQYF. The genes are TRBV6-1 and TRBJ2-7; 11 bases match TRBD2. CDR3 size: 18 residues. V trimming: 4 bases; J trimming: 0 bases; junction bases outside the gene matches: 11. Germline values: CDR1 MNHNS, CDR2 SASEGT.

The chain uses TRBV5-1 and TRBJ1-5; the D gene is possibly TRBD1 (5 bases). CDR3 length equals 13 residues. Trimming took off 4 bases at V and 6 bases at J, with 11 bases between the two ends. Per germline, CDR1 SGHRS and CDR2 YFSETQ. The CDR3 DNA reads TGCGCCAGCAGCGTTGGGGCCGGTCAGCCCCAGCATTTT. This encodes CASSVGAGQPQHF.

This clonotype was detected only a few times. The gene calls are TRBV19 and TRBJ1-1; D gene ambiguous. Germline V gene sequence: CDR1 LNHDA, CDR2 SQIVND (reference sequence). With 3 bases removed from V and 3 bases from J, the gap between germline ends came to 8 bases. The CDR3 loop spans 13 amino acids. The CDR3 DNA sequence: TGTGCCAGTAGTATGGCGGGGTACACTGAAGCTTTCTTT. This translates into CASSMAGYTEAFF.

This clonotype was seen once. The chain has TRBV7-9 and TRBJ2-3; possible D gene TRBD2, 5 bases. Germline CDR1 reads SEHNR; CDR2 reads FQNEAQ (reference sequence). The V and J ends lost 5 bases and 6 bases respectively, with 21 bases between them. This CDR3 comprises 16 residues. Written as DNA, the CDR3 is TGTGCCAGCAGCCTCGTCGTAGCGATGATCATGGATACGCAGTATTTT. Its protein is CASSLVVAMIMDTQYF.

The table lists this clonotype with many counts. The rearrangement uses TRBV2 and TRBJ1-2; D gene ambiguous. The CDR3 consists of 15 residues. Trimming shortened V by 1 base and J by 2 bases, and 11 bases separated the two germline ends. Germline V gives CDR1 SNHLY, CDR2 FYNNEI. The CDR3 region has the DNA TGTGCCAGCAGTGAAGGAGGCGCAGTGAACTATGGCTACACCTTC. Its translation: CASSEGGAVNYGYTF.

With regard to this clonotype: Mismatch with germline at one junction end may stem from a read error. The chain links TRBV4-2 to TRBJ2-7; D is unresolved. Germline V gene data show CDR1 as LGHNA and CDR2 as YNFKEQ. The CDR3 is made up of 13 amino acids. CDR3 sequence: CASSQTPTYEQHF. The CDR3 bases are TGTGCCAGCAGCCAAACCCCGACCTACGAGCAGCACTTC.

The CDR3 sequence is CASRLRVGGIDYGYTF. Written as DNA, the CDR3 is TGTGCCAGCAGGTTGAGGGTAGGGGGCATAGACTATGGCTACACCTTC. This chain connects TRBV5-4 to TRBJ1-2, with 7 bases lining up with TRBD1. CDR3 length: 16 residues. Germline V lookup: CDR1 SGHNT, CDR2 YYREEE (reference sequence). Trimming cost V 5 bases and J 3 bases; bases outside gene matches: 13.

This sequence joins TRBV28 and TRBJ1-4, with D unclear. Germline V lookup: CDR1 MDHEN, CDR2 SYDVKM. V was shortened by 7 bases and J by 4 bases, with 16 bases between the two germline ends. The CDR3 totals 15 residues. CDR3 coding DNA: TGTGCCAGCATCCGGAGCCAGGCCCTTAATGAAAAACTGTTTTTT. This sequence encodes CASIRSQALNEKLFF.